In its sample, the clone carrying this T cell receptor (beta chain) was seen once. TCRdb's table, derived via immunoSEQ multiplex PCR, lists solely in-frame clones and lacks some. The repertoire holds 75,000 to 80,000 clones, with around 90% as singletons. These data originate in a study of control samples from healthy donors and cancer patients. Trimming shortened V by 8 bases and J by 1 base, and 14 bases separated the two germline ends. This CDR3 has 14 amino acids. Germline lookup yields CDR1 MGHRA and CDR2 YSYEKL. The TCR originated in a woman in her forties or fifties with colorectal cancer. Sequenced: PBMCs. The chain carries TRBV4-1 and TRBJ1-1; D unclear. The CDR3 region is CASRAGPRNTEAFF. The DNA of the CDR3 is TGCGCCAGCCGGGCGGGCCCAAGGAACACTGAAGCTTTCTTT.